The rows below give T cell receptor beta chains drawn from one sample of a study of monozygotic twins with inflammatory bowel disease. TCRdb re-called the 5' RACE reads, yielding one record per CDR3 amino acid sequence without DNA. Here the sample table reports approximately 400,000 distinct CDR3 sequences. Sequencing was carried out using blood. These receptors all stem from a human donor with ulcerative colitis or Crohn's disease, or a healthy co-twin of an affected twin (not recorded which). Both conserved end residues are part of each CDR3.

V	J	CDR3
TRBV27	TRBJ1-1	CASSLRDVRTEAFF
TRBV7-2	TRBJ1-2	CASSLPGAGYTF
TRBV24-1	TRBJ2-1	CATSGLAGGLTYNEQFF
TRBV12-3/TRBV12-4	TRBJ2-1	CASSPTAAGVYNEQFF
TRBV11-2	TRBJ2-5	CASSLRVRGVAEETQYF
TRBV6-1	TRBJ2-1	CASAYSTGRITNEQFF
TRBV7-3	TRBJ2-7	CASSLTGTATYEQYF
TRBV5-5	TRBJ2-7	CASSLVPQGPYEQYF
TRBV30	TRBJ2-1	CAWSPRGNEQFF
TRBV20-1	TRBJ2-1	CSAMVGTGTREQFF